This T cell receptor (beta chain) was observed in a study of blood T cell repertoires in COVID-19. Overall study: Sites across the United States, Italy and Spain contributed samples from acute and convalescent COVID-19. The cDNA or gDNA used as material had been derived from T cells, B-cell-depleted T cells, or PBMCs.

In the original workflow: Estimated nucleated cell counts came from reference gene primer amplification. Only in-frame clones appear in the TCRdb table, and some are missing; sequencing was by immunoSEQ multiplex PCR. V, J and clone size were drawn from that table, and D and trimming were deduced from the DNA. The sample comprises around 70,000 clones, about nine tenths of which are singletons, and less than 9% rests with the top ten. The specimen was peripheral blood. The sequence derives from a man aged 25 to 40 with acute or convalescent COVID-19.

CDR3 sequence reads: CATSATGGTEAFF. The DNA of the CDR3 is TGTGCCACCAGTGCGACAGGGGGAACTGAAGCTTTCTTT. The rearrangement uses TRBV24-1 and TRBJ1-1, with TRBD1 matching over 9 bases. This CDR3 contains 13 residues. The trim removed 5 bases at V and 5 bases at J, leaving 2 bases unmatched. CDR1 is KGHDR and CDR2 is SFDVKD in the germline V gene.